Given below is one T cell receptor beta chain in context. The data are from a study of cytomegalovirus exposure and HLA in healthy donors. For the study at large: Early release data held about 85 million unique TCRs from HLA-typed donors.

V shed 4 bases and J 10 bases; nucleotides not matched to a gene: 6. CDR3 size: 13 residues. Per the germline V gene, CDR1 is WSHSY and CDR2 is SAAADI. PCR used 60 Vbeta primers and 13 Jbeta primers. TCRdb's copy holds only in-frame clones and misses some; the assay was immunoSEQ multiplex PCR. The data show roughly 200,000 clones, and the top ten clones hold about 6%. Source material: PBMCs. The V call is TRBV10-2, the J call TRBJ2-1; 8 bases map to TRBD1. The receptor was isolated from a man aged 25-40 years in good health and CMV-seronegative. The CDR3 sequence is CASSVQGQAEQFF. CDR3 nucleotides: TGCGCCAGCAGTGTCCAGGGACAGGCAGAGCAGTTCTTC.